The 31 T cell receptor beta chains below were found in one sample sequenced in a study of neoadjuvant anti-PD-1 for oral cavity cancer. Profiling relied on immunoSEQ multiplex PCR, and the TCRdb table lists in-frame clones only, not all of them. This table has 72,000 or so clones, around 83% appearing once. Here the sequenced sample was PBMCs, taken before nivolumab (anti-PD-1) treatment. The receptor source for this set is a person aged 35-79 years with oral cavity squamous cell carcinoma.

This clone was detected only a few times. The chain joins TRBV7-4 to TRBJ2-7; D possibly corresponds to TRBD1 (6 bases). Per germline, CDR1 SGHVT and CDR2 SQSDAQ. CDR3 length: 20 residues. V was clipped by 5 bases and J by 3 bases, with 32 bases between them. CDR3 DNA: TGTGCCAGCAGCCCAAAGTTCTGTTCGGTGGGGGCGCAATTGATCTACGAGCAGTACTTC. As protein: CASSPKFCSVGAQLIYEQYF.

The sample holds one count of this clone. The chain recombines TRBV4-1 with TRBJ2-7; 7 bases are shared with TRBD2. Germline CDR1 reads MGHRA; CDR2 reads YSYEKL. The CDR3 consists of 16 residues. The V and J ends lost 1 base and 1 base, in that order; junction bases with no gene match: 7. The CDR3 region is CASSQGILAASYEQYF. Here the CDR3 DNA reads TGCGCCAGCAGCCAAGGAATCCTAGCGGCTTCCTACGAGCAGTACTTC.

V usage is TRBV27 and J usage is TRBJ2-7, with TRBD1 matching 11 bases. The germline gives CDR1 MNHEY, CDR2 SMNVEV (reference sequence). The CDR3 has 14 residues. V trimming: 6 bases; J trimming: 5 bases; junction bases outside the gene matches: 6. The CDR3 loop reads CASSQDRGPNEQYF. Here the CDR3 DNA reads TGTGCCAGCAGCCAGGACAGGGGGCCCAACGAGCAGTACTTC.

J is TRBJ2-7 and V is TRBV5-1; either TRBD1 or TRBD2 may supply D (6 bases each). Between the trimmed V and J ends, which lost 0 bases and 5 bases, there was a span of 18 bases. The CDR3 has 16 amino acids. Germline loops: CDR1 SGHRS, CDR2 YFSETQ. The CDR3 DNA reads as TGCGCCAGCAGCTTGGCCGGGGGCGCGGTCTGGGACGAGCAGTACTTC. Encoded protein: CASSLAGGAVWDEQYF.

The V and J genes are TRBV30 and TRBJ1-1, with D possibly TRBD1 on 6 matching bases. The CDR3 is made up of 13 amino acids. The V and J ends lost 5 bases and 3 bases respectively, with 13 bases between them. Germline CDR1 reads GTSNPN; CDR2 reads SVGIG (reference sequence). The CDR3 region has the DNA TGTGCCTGGCTCAGGGGCCCCTACACTGAAGCTTTCTTT. It translates to CAWLRGPYTEAFF.

The V gene is TRBV9, the J gene TRBJ2-3; D not certain. In germline, CDR1 is SGDLS, CDR2 YYNGEE. V lost 4 bases and J lost 6, with 18 bases in between. The CDR3 is made up of 15 amino acids. Written as DNA, the CDR3 is TGTGCCAGCAGCTTCCTCCGCTATTTTGTTGATACGCAGTATTTT. Amino acid sequence: CASSFLRYFVDTQYF.

The chain has TRBV7-8 and TRBJ2-3; D tentatively fits TRBD1 or TRBD2 (6 bases each). The germline V gene has CDR1 SGHVS and CDR2 FQNEAQ. This CDR3 has 14 residues. Trimming pared 5 bases from V and 6 bases from J, leaving 15 bases between. CDR3 sequence reads: CASSKMQGGDTQYF. The CDR3 bases are TGTGCCAGCAGCAAGATGCAAGGGGGGGATACGCAGTATTTT. The complete variable domain, with remaining parts taken from reference TRBV7-8 and TRBJ2-3, reads GAGVSQSPRYKVAKRGQDVALRCDPISGHVSLFWYQQALGQGPEFLTYFQNEAQLDKSGLPSDRFFAERPEGSVSTLKIQRTQQEDSAVYLCASSKMQGGDTQYFGPGTRLTVL.

The chain links TRBV6-5 to TRBJ1-2; D is possibly TRBD1 (6 bases). Trimming took 4 bases from V and 8 from J, leaving 11 bases between them. Germline CDR1 reads MNHEY; CDR2 reads SVGAGI. The CDR3 has 12 amino acids. For the CDR3, the DNA is TGTGCCAGCAGTTGGGGGGGCAAAGGCTACACCTTC. This sequence encodes CASSWGGKGYTF.

The chain carries TRBV7-8 and TRBJ1-5, with D possibly TRBD1 on 5 matching bases. The CDR3 is made up of 16 amino acids. V was trimmed by 1 base and J by 3 bases, leaving 13 bases between them. In germline, CDR1 is SGHVS, CDR2 FQNEAQ. The CDR3 bases are TGTGCCAGCAGCTTAGTATACAGGTTGTACAATCAGCCCCAGCATTTT. Protein product: CASSLVYRLYNQPQHF.

The chain couples TRBV5-4 to TRBJ2-2; D is unresolved. This CDR3 comprises 14 residues. Looked up from germline, CDR1 is SGHNT and CDR2 is YYREEE (reference sequence). The V end lost 2 bases, the J end lost 1 base, and 6 bases lay between the germline ends. CDR3 nucleotides: TGTGCCAGCAGCTTTTTAGGGAACACCGGGGAGCTGTTTTTT. Translated, it gives CASSFLGNTGELFF.

The sample holds one count of this clone. At one end, the junction sequence differs from germline, possibly due to a read error. This sequence joins TRBV9 and TRBJ2-5; 9 bases align to TRBD1. Looked up from germline, CDR1 is SGDLS and CDR2 is YYNGEE. This CDR3 is built from 14 residues. The CDR3 reads CASSEAGQGPLRNF. In DNA, the CDR3 is TGTGCCAGCAGCGAGGCGGGACAGGGTCCCCTTAGGAACTTC.

CDR3 nucleotides: TGTGCCAGCAGCTTTTCCGGGACACCCTCCTACAATGAGCAGTTCTTC. It codes for CASSFSGTPSYNEQFF. This chain connects TRBV7-6 to TRBJ2-1; D perhaps matches TRBD1 (6 bases). Between the trimmed V and J ends, which lost 3 bases and 0 bases, there was a span of 12 bases. CDR3 length: 16 residues. The germline V gene encodes CDR1 SGHVS and CDR2 FNYEAQ. The entire variable domain, with the rest obtained from reference TRBV7-6 and TRBJ2-1, is as follows: GAGVSQSPRYKVTKRGQDVALRCDPISGHVSLYWYRQALGQGPEFLTYFNYEAQQDKSGLPNDRFSAERPEGSISTLTIQRTEQRDSAMYRCASSFSGTPSYNEQFFGPGTRLTVL.

The CDR3 protein is CASSPGGPRTDTQYF. CDR3 DNA: TGCGCCAGCAGCCCGGGAGGGCCACGCACAGATACGCAGTATTTT. The rearrangement links TRBV5-1 to TRBJ2-3; TRBD2 matches at 8 bases. Germline CDR1 and CDR2: SGHRS and YFSETQ. J was trimmed by 1 base and V by 4 bases; bases with no gene match: 5. This CDR3 comprises 15 residues.

The J gene is TRBJ2-5, the V gene TRBV19; 9 nucleotides line up with TRBD1. The V gene end was trimmed by 5 bases and the J gene end by 5 bases; junction bases not matched to a gene: 6. CDR1 is LNHDA and CDR2 is SQIVND in the germline V gene (reference sequence). The CDR3 has 14 residues. CDR3 DNA sequence: TGTGCCAGTAGTGGGACAGGGCTTCGGGAGACCCAGTACTTC. This gives the protein CASSGTGLRETQYF.

This chain connects TRBV19 to TRBJ1-5; a possible D gene is TRBD1 (6 bases). V was shortened by 8 bases and J by 5 bases, with 19 bases between the two germline ends. Germline CDR1 and CDR2: LNHDA and SQIVND (reference sequence). CDR3 size: 15 residues. The CDR3 sequence is CASRRYRDVYQPQHF. In nucleotides, the CDR3 is TGTGCCAGTCGCCGGTACAGGGACGTCTATCAGCCCCAGCATTTT.

The chain couples TRBV27 to TRBJ1-2, with 7 nucleotides matching TRBD1. The CDR3 runs to 15 residues. Germline CDR1 is MNHEY and CDR2 is SMNVEV (reference sequence). The V segment lost 0 bases and the J segment 3 bases; nucleotides outside the gene matches: 4. CDR3 region: CASSLSAGGDYGYTF. CDR3 bases: TGTGCCAGCAGTTTATCGGCAGGGGGGGACTATGGCTACACCTTC.

This clone was seen more than once but under ten times. V usage is TRBV4-2 and J usage is TRBJ1-3, with D hard to call. V was clipped by 0 bases and J by 0 bases, with 9 bases between them. The CDR3 sequence is 16 residues long. In germline, CDR1 is LGHNA, CDR2 YNFKEQ. DNA of the CDR3: TGTGCCAGCAGCCAAGAGTTGTCTCGCTCTGGAAACACCATATATTTT. Amino acids: CASSQELSRSGNTIYF.

This clone was seen a single time. The chain combines TRBV2 with TRBJ2-7; 9 bases are shared with TRBD2. This CDR3 region has 13 residues. The germline gives CDR1 SNHLY, CDR2 FYNNEI. V shed 4 bases and J 7 bases; nucleotides not matched to a gene: 5. As DNA, the CDR3 is TGTGCCAGCAGTGGGACTAGCGTGGGGGAGCAGTACTTC. Protein: CASSGTSVGEQYF.

The table lists this clone with a count of one. This chain links TRBV5-4 with TRBJ1-1; TRBD1 aligns across 10 bases. The V gene end was trimmed by 4 bases and the J gene end by 8 bases; junction bases not matched to a gene: 8. Looked up from germline, CDR1 is SGHNT and CDR2 is YYREEE (reference sequence). The CDR3 is 14 residues long. CDR3 residues: CASSTRDRGAEAFF. The CDR3 DNA is TGTGCCAGCAGCACCCGGGACAGGGGTGCGGAAGCTTTCTTT.

The rearrangement joins TRBV6-5 to TRBJ1-1; no definite D call. The CDR3 extends over 13 amino acids. V lost 2 bases, J lost 7 bases, and 11 bases lay in between. Germline loops: CDR1 MNHEY, CDR2 SVGAGI. The CDR3 region is CASSYDRGSEAFF. The DNA of the CDR3 is TGTGCCAGCAGTTACGACCGTGGTAGTGAAGCTTTCTTT.

The count of this clone is one. The rearrangement joins TRBV2 to TRBJ1-2; 7 nucleotides align to TRBD1. The CDR3 extends over 13 amino acids. After removal of 4 bases from V and 7 bases from J, the junction contained 6 bases not matched to a gene. Looked up from germline, CDR1 is SNHLY and CDR2 is FYNNEI. The CDR3 loop is CASSVGTVSGYTF. For the CDR3, the DNA is TGTGCCAGCAGTGTGGGGACAGTGTCTGGCTACACCTTC.

The DNA of the CDR3 is TGCGCCAGCAGCCAGGTGGACATCCTCTCCTACAATGAGCAGTTCTTC. It codes for CASSQVDILSYNEQFF. The chain has TRBV4-1 and TRBJ2-1; TRBD1 is a possible D gene (5 bases). V lost 3 bases to trimming and J lost 0 bases, with 12 bases between them. Germline assignment: CDR1 MGHRA and CDR2 YSYEKL. The CDR3 spans 16 residues.

The CDR3: CAWSSEGAQFF. CDR3 bases: TGTGCCTGGAGTTCGGAAGGGGCCCAGTTCTTC. The J gene is TRBJ2-1, the V gene TRBV30; tentatively, D is TRBD1 (5 bases). The CDR3 is 11 residues long. Germline V gene sequence: CDR1 GTSNPN, CDR2 SVGIG (reference sequence). V lost 2 bases, J lost 13 bases, and 12 bases lay in between.

This sequence joins TRBV5-1 and TRBJ1-1; no clear D. Trimming took off 4 bases at V and 0 bases at J, with 16 bases between the two ends. The CDR3 spans 16 residues. Germline values: CDR1 SGHRS, CDR2 YFSETQ. For the CDR3, the DNA is TGCGCCAGCAGCCCCGAGGGTTTGACCATGAACACTGAAGCTTTCTTT. This gives the protein CASSPEGLTMNTEAFF.

The gene calls are TRBV6-4 and TRBJ2-4, with D perhaps TRBD1 (5 bases). V lost 6 bases to trimming and J lost 6 bases, with 12 bases between them. The length of the CDR3 is 13 residues. CDR1 is MRHNA and CDR2 is SNTAGT in the germline V gene. CDR3 in amino acids: CASSRSQGNIQYF. The DNA for the CDR3 is TGTGCCAGCAGCCGAAGCCAGGGAAACATTCAGTACTTC.

The CDR3 DNA reads as TGCAGCGTACCCGACCGGGACAGGGGTCCGAACACTGAAGCTTTCTTT. It encodes CSVPDRDRGPNTEAFF. The rearrangement links TRBV29-1 to TRBJ1-1; 10 nucleotides match TRBD1. Trimming removed 6 bases from V and 1 base from J; junction bases left unmatched: 11. This CDR3 is 16 amino acids long. Germline loops: CDR1 SQVTM, CDR2 ANQGSEA.

V gene TRBV5-1 combines with J gene TRBJ2-1, with 7 nucleotides matching TRBD2. The CDR3 consists of 16 residues. Trimming took 3 bases from V and 10 from J; bases not matched to a gene: 16. The germline CDR1 and CDR2 sequences are SGHRS and YFSETQ. The CDR3: CASSSALSGSSVEQFF. The CDR3 coding sequence is TGCGCCAGCAGCTCGGCCCTTAGCGGGTCCTCAGTAGAGCAGTTCTTC.

J is TRBJ1-2 and V is TRBV6-1; the D is unclear. In germline, CDR1 is MNHNS, CDR2 SASEGT. This CDR3 has 13 amino acids. V lost 4 bases to trimming and J lost 8 bases, with 14 bases between them. CDR3 residues: CASSALQKGGYTF. For the CDR3, the DNA is TGTGCCAGCAGTGCGCTACAAAAGGGAGGCTACACCTTC.

The CDR3 protein is CASSLGGGVAGTNEQFF. As DNA, the CDR3 is TGTGCCAGCAGCTTGGGTGGGGGGGTGGCCGGGACAAATGAGCAGTTCTTC. The chain has TRBV5-4 and TRBJ2-1; tentative D call: TRBD2 (7 bases). With 0 bases removed from V and 7 bases from J, the gap between germline ends came to 20 bases. The CDR3 is 17 residues long. CDR1 is SGHNT and CDR2 is YYREEE in the germline V gene (reference sequence).

The chain joins TRBV11-2 to TRBJ2-7; D gene ambiguous. V shed 5 bases and J shed 0 bases, with 11 bases lying between them. The CDR3 extends over 14 amino acids. Germline CDR1 and CDR2: SGHAT and FQNNGV. Here the CDR3 reads CASSQAASSYEQYF. The CDR3 nucleotides read TGTGCCAGCAGCCAGGCGGCGAGCTCCTACGAGCAGTACTTC.

The V call is TRBV14, the J call TRBJ2-7; perhaps TRBD1 as D (6 bases). Germline V lookup: CDR1 SGHDN, CDR2 FVKESK. V gave up 1 base and J gave up 4 bases, with 17 bases separating them. The CDR3 is 16 amino acids. The CDR3 sequence: CASSQGAPGHSYEQYF. DNA for the CDR3: TGTGCCAGCAGCCAAGGGGCCCCGGGACATTCTTACGAGCAGTACTTC.